The 2 T cell receptor beta chains below were found in one sample sequenced in a study of cytomegalovirus exposure and HLA in healthy donors. The PCR had 60 Vbeta and 13 Jbeta primers. Profiling relied on immunoSEQ multiplex PCR, and the TCRdb table lists in-frame clones only, not all of them. Altogether approximately 190,000 clones are present, approximately 82% being singletons, with the ten largest covering about 1.5%. The sequencing sample was made of PBMCs. All receptors derive from a woman younger than 30 in good health and CMV-seronegative.

The chain recombines TRBV11-2 with TRBJ2-5; 9 nucleotides agree with TRBD2. CDR1 is SGHAT and CDR2 is FQNNGV in the germline V gene. Trimming removed 5 bases from V and 3 bases from J; junction bases left unmatched: 19. The CDR3 has 19 residues. The CDR3: CASSRARASGMRGEETQYF. CDR3 in DNA: TGTGCCAGCAGCCGAGCAAGGGCTAGCGGGATGAGGGGGGAAGAGACCCAGTACTTC.

The chain has TRBV4-2 and TRBJ1-2; D gene unclear. This CDR3 spans 14 amino acids. The V gene lost 0 bases and the J gene lost 8 bases, with 13 bases spanning the gap. The germline CDR1 and CDR2 sequences are LGHNA and YNFKEQ. The CDR3 loop reads CASSQEPGVSGYTF. The CDR3 DNA follows: TGTGCCAGCAGCCAAGAGCCCGGGGTTAGCGGCTACACCTTC.